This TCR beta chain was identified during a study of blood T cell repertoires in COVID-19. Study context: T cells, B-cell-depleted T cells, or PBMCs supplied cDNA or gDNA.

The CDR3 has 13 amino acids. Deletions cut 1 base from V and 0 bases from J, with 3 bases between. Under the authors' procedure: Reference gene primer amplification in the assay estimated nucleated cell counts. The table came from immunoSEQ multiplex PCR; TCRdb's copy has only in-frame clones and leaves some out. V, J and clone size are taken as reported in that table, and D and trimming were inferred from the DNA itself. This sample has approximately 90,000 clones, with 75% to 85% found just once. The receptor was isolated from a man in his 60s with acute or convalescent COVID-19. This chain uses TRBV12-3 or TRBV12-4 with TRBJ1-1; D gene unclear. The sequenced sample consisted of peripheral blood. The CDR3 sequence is CASSLGLNTEAFF. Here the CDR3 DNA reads TGTGCCAGCAGTTTAGGGCTGAACACTGAAGCTTTCTTT.